Listed below are T cell receptor beta chains from one sample, sequenced in a study of cytomegalovirus exposure and HLA in healthy donors. The repertoire was sequenced with immunoSEQ multiplex PCR; TCRdb's copy has only in-frame clones and lacks some. Among about 150,000 clones listed, approximately 71% were seen once. Sequencing was performed on PBMCs. The receptors shown here come from a man in his thirties or forties in good health and CMV-seropositive. Each CDR3 is given with its conserved first and last residue. Each record gives: CDR3 DNA, CDR3 protein, D gene, V gene, J gene, clone size. The D gene is left open where the match is weak. Rows give clone size only sometimes, using once, few, many, or a class for an expanded clone.

CDR3nt: TGTGCCAGCAGTTACTTATCCCGCAGGGCCTACGAGCAGTACTTC
CDR3aa: CASSYLSRRAYEQYF
d_gene: -
v_gene: TRBV6-6
j_gene: TRBJ2-7
abundance: -

CDR3nt: TGCGCCAGCAGCTTGGCTCTGGGACAAGGCCAAGAGACCCAGTACTTC
CDR3aa: CASSLALGQGQETQYF
d_gene: -
v_gene: TRBV5-1
j_gene: TRBJ2-5
abundance: -

CDR3nt: TGCAGCGCTAACGCTGTAGCGAGTGAGCAGTTCTTC
CDR3aa: CSANAVASEQFF
d_gene: -
v_gene: TRBV29-1
j_gene: TRBJ2-1
abundance: -

CDR3nt: TGTGCCAGCAGTGTACTAGCGCAAAGCTCCTACGAGCAGTACTTC
CDR3aa: CASSVLAQSSYEQYF
d_gene: TRBD2
v_gene: TRBV27
j_gene: TRBJ2-7
abundance: -

CDR3nt: TGTTCCAGCAGTGGCGGGATCGTATACGAGCAGTACTTC
CDR3aa: CSSSGGIVYEQYF
d_gene: -
v_gene: TRBV7-9
j_gene: TRBJ2-7
abundance: once

CDR3nt: TGTGCCAGCAGCCCCCCGACAGGGGGCTTGGAGATCTATGGCTACCCCTTC
CDR3aa: CASSPPTGGLEIYGYPF
d_gene: TRBD1
v_gene: TRBV4-2
j_gene: TRBJ1-2
abundance: -

CDR3nt: TGTGCCAGCAGCTTAGACTGGGACTCATCCTACGAGCAGTACTTC
CDR3aa: CASSLDWDSSYEQYF
d_gene: -
v_gene: TRBV11-2
j_gene: TRBJ2-7
abundance: -

CDR3nt: TGCGCCAGCAGCTTCAGGACTAGCGGGATAGAGCAGTTCTTC
CDR3aa: CASSFRTSGIEQFF
d_gene: TRBD2
v_gene: TRBV5-1
j_gene: TRBJ2-1
abundance: few

CDR3nt: TGTGCCAGCAGTGAAGAGGGGCAGAGTCCATACGGGCAGTACTTC
CDR3aa: CASSEEGQSPYGQYF
d_gene: -
v_gene: TRBV6-1
j_gene: TRBJ2-7
abundance: -

CDR3nt: TGTGCCAGCAGCCAAGATCGGGGGGAAGAGACCCAGTACTTC
CDR3aa: CASSQDRGEETQYF
d_gene: TRBD2
v_gene: TRBV4-2
j_gene: TRBJ2-5
abundance: -

CDR3nt: TGCGCCAGCAGTGAAAGCATCCAGGGGGCCTACGAGCAGTACTTC
CDR3aa: CASSESIQGAYEQYF
d_gene: TRBD1
v_gene: TRBV10-1
j_gene: TRBJ2-7
abundance: -

CDR3nt: TGTGCTAGCAGCTTAGAAGTCAGCGGGATAGCACATGAGCAGTTCTTC
CDR3aa: CASSLEVSGIAHEQFF
d_gene: TRBD2
v_gene: TRBV7-9
j_gene: TRBJ2-1
abundance: -

CDR3nt: TGTGCCAGCTCACCAGCTAGCGCACCTACCGGGGAGCTGTTTTTT
CDR3aa: CASSPASAPTGELFF
d_gene: -
v_gene: TRBV18
j_gene: TRBJ2-2
abundance: few

CDR3nt: TGTGCCAGCAGCCTCTCGTCCGAGACCCAGTACTTC
CDR3aa: CASSLSSETQYF
d_gene: -
v_gene: TRBV11-3
j_gene: TRBJ2-5
abundance: once

CDR3nt: TGCGCCAGCAGCCGACGGACAGGGGGCCTCACTGAAGCTTTCTTT
CDR3aa: CASSRRTGGLTEAFF
d_gene: TRBD1
v_gene: TRBV5-1
j_gene: TRBJ1-1
abundance: -

CDR3nt: TGTGCCAGCGGTTTAAGCGAGCCAAGCTCCTACAATGAGCAGTTCTTC
CDR3aa: CASGLSEPSSYNEQFF
d_gene: -
v_gene: TRBV2
j_gene: TRBJ2-1
abundance: -

CDR3nt: TGTGCCAGCAGTAAGAAACAGGGGTTGGGAACTGAAGCTTTCTTT
CDR3aa: CASSKKQGLGTEAFF
d_gene: TRBD1
v_gene: TRBV27
j_gene: TRBJ1-1
abundance: few

CDR3nt: TGCGCCAGCAGTGCGCCACCCGGAGGGGTCGACACCGGGGAGCTGTTTTTT
CDR3aa: CASSAPPGGVDTGELFF
d_gene: -
v_gene: TRBV10-1
j_gene: TRBJ2-2
abundance: few

CDR3nt: TGTGCCAGCAGCTTTGTAGCTACCTACGAGCAGTACTTC
CDR3aa: CASSFVATYEQYF
d_gene: -
v_gene: TRBV7-9
j_gene: TRBJ2-7
abundance: -

CDR3nt: TGTGCCAGCAGGCGGACAGGGCAAAACATTCAGTACTTC
CDR3aa: CASRRTGQNIQYF
d_gene: TRBD1
v_gene: TRBV6-5
j_gene: TRBJ2-4
abundance: few

CDR3nt: TGTGCCAGCAGTTACGGGCCCGACCCCCTTCGGGGCTACACCTTC
CDR3aa: CASSYGPDPLRGYTF
d_gene: -
v_gene: TRBV6-5
j_gene: TRBJ1-2
abundance: once

CDR3nt: TGTGCCAGCAGTCCTTCCCTAGCGGGAGAGGACGAGCAGTACTTC
CDR3aa: CASSPSLAGEDEQYF
d_gene: TRBD2
v_gene: TRBV7-3
j_gene: TRBJ2-7
abundance: -

CDR3nt: TGTGCCAGCAGCGCGACAGGAGCGACTAATGAAAAACTGTTTTTT
CDR3aa: CASSATGATNEKLFF
d_gene: -
v_gene: TRBV28
j_gene: TRBJ1-4
abundance: -

CDR3nt: TGTGCCATCAGTGAAGGAGCGAACACAGATACGCAGTATTTT
CDR3aa: CAISEGANTDTQYF
d_gene: -
v_gene: TRBV10-3
j_gene: TRBJ2-3
abundance: -

CDR3nt: TGTGCCAGCAGTTCCCAGGGGAGGAACACTGAAGCTTTCTTT
CDR3aa: CASSSQGRNTEAFF
d_gene: -
v_gene: TRBV6-6
j_gene: TRBJ1-1
abundance: few

CDR3nt: TGTGCCAGCTCACTAACCGGACAGTTGGGATACTACGAGCAGTACTTC
CDR3aa: CASSLTGQLGYYEQYF
d_gene: -
v_gene: TRBV18
j_gene: TRBJ2-7
abundance: few

CDR3nt: TGTGCCAGCAGTGACGGGTCGTGGAGGGACACCGGGGAGCTGTTTTTT
CDR3aa: CASSDGSWRDTGELFF
d_gene: -
v_gene: TRBV21-1
j_gene: TRBJ2-2
abundance: -